This is a list of T cell receptor beta chains from one sample in a study of cytomegalovirus exposure and HLA in healthy donors. Produced via immunoSEQ multiplex PCR; TCRdb's table is partial and in-frame only. The repertoire shows 70,000 to 100,000 clones; the top ten hold just over 5.5%. Sequences were obtained from PBMCs. Every receptor here comes from a girl aged 10 to 17 in good health and CMV-seropositive. Each CDR3 is given with its conserved first and last residue. The D gene is left open where the match is weak.

D gene: NA
V gene: TRBV23-1
J gene: TRBJ1-2
CDR3 DNA: TGCGCCAGCAGCCGGTATGGCTACACCTTC
CDR3 protein: CASSRYGYTF

D gene: NA
V gene: TRBV11-3
J gene: TRBJ2-1
CDR3 DNA: TGTGCCAGCAGTATAGGGGATAATGAGCAGTTCTTC
CDR3 protein: CASSIGDNEQFF

D gene: NA
V gene: TRBV6-6
J gene: TRBJ1-3
CDR3 DNA: TGTGCCAGCAGTCCCCAGGGTCTCCGTGGAGGAAACACCATATATTTT
CDR3 protein: CASSPQGLRGGNTIYF

D gene: NA
V gene: TRBV29-1
J gene: TRBJ2-1
CDR3 DNA: TGCAGCGTTCTACCGACAGTTACCTACAATGAGCAGTTCTTC
CDR3 protein: CSVLPTVTYNEQFF

D gene: TRBD2
V gene: TRBV9
J gene: TRBJ2-3
CDR3 DNA: TGTGCCAGCAGGGGCGGGGGGCTAAGCACAGATACGCAGTATTTT
CDR3 protein: CASRGGGLSTDTQYF

D gene: NA
V gene: TRBV7-6
J gene: TRBJ1-1
CDR3 DNA: TGTGCCAGCAGCTCCGAGGGCCCCATGAACACTGAAGCTTTCTTT
CDR3 protein: CASSSEGPMNTEAFF

D gene: TRBD2
V gene: TRBV5-6
J gene: TRBJ2-7
CDR3 DNA: TGTGCCAGCAGCTACCCCCAGGGACTAGCGGACCACGAGCAGTACTTC
CDR3 protein: CASSYPQGLADHEQYF

D gene: NA
V gene: TRBV7-9
J gene: TRBJ1-3
CDR3 DNA: TGTGCCAGCAGCGCCCCGGGGAGTCCTTCTGGAAACACCATATATTTT
CDR3 protein: CASSAPGSPSGNTIYF

D gene: TRBD1
V gene: TRBV4-1
J gene: TRBJ2-3
CDR3 DNA: TGCGCCAGCAGCCAAGAATTTCCGGGACAGGGGAACACAGATACGCAGTATTTT
CDR3 protein: CASSQEFPGQGNTDTQYF

D gene: NA
V gene: TRBV6-1
J gene: TRBJ1-5
CDR3 DNA: TGTGCCAGCAGTGGGGTTGGGACACATTATAGCAATCAGCCCCAGCATTTT
CDR3 protein: CASSGVGTHYSNQPQHF

D gene: TRBD1
V gene: TRBV6-5
J gene: TRBJ1-1
CDR3 DNA: TGTGCCAGCAGTTACCTCCGGGACAGGGTGGTTGAAGCTTTCTTT
CDR3 protein: CASSYLRDRVVEAFF

D gene: TRBD1
V gene: TRBV15
J gene: TRBJ1-2
CDR3 DNA: TGTGCCACCAGCAGAGACAAGACAGGGATTTCTTATGGCTACACCTTC
CDR3 protein: CATSRDKTGISYGYTF

D gene: NA
V gene: TRBV6-1
J gene: TRBJ2-2
CDR3 DNA: TGTGCCAGCACCTTTTATTCGGTCGGGGAGCTGTTTTTT
CDR3 protein: CASTFYSVGELFF

D gene: NA
V gene: TRBV7-9
J gene: TRBJ1-2
CDR3 DNA: TGTGCCAGCAGCCTATGGTATGGCTACACCTTC
CDR3 protein: CASSLWYGYTF

D gene: NA
V gene: TRBV27
J gene: TRBJ2-7
CDR3 DNA: TGTGCCAGCAGTCCCCATCAGGTTTCCTACGAGCAGTACTTC
CDR3 protein: CASSPHQVSYEQYF

D gene: NA
V gene: TRBV7-3
J gene: TRBJ1-1
CDR3 DNA: TGTGCCAGCAGCCCGGACAGAGAGAACACTGAAGCTTTCTTT
CDR3 protein: CASSPDRENTEAFF

D gene: NA
V gene: TRBV4-1
J gene: TRBJ1-6
CDR3 DNA: TGCGCCAGCAGCCACCCCATCGAACCCGCGCCCCTTAACAATTCACCCCTCCACTTT
CDR3 protein: CASSHPIEPAPLNNSPLHF

D gene: TRBD2
V gene: TRBV27
J gene: TRBJ2-1
CDR3 DNA: TGTGCCAGCAGTTCTAATCCACTAGCGGGGGGGGATGAGCAGTTCTTC
CDR3 protein: CASSSNPLAGGDEQFF

D gene: TRBD1
V gene: TRBV7-2
J gene: TRBJ1-6
CDR3 DNA: TGTGCCAGCAGCTTAGACAGGGGAGCGAATAATTCACCCCTCCACTTT
CDR3 protein: CASSLDRGANNSPLHF

D gene: NA
V gene: TRBV6-5
J gene: TRBJ2-5
CDR3 DNA: TGTGCCAGCAGTTCAGGGTTCCAAGAGACCCAGTACTTC
CDR3 protein: CASSSGFQETQYF

D gene: NA
V gene: TRBV11-3
J gene: TRBJ2-5
CDR3 DNA: TGTGCCAGCAGCTTACGCATCGGGGAGACCCAGTACTTC
CDR3 protein: CASSLRIGETQYF

D gene: TRBD1
V gene: TRBV5-4
J gene: TRBJ1-2
CDR3 DNA: TGTGCCAGCAGCCGAGGGGGACAGGGGGCCTATGGCTACACCTTC
CDR3 protein: CASSRGGQGAYGYTF

D gene: NA
V gene: TRBV15
J gene: TRBJ2-5
CDR3 DNA: TGTGCCACCAGCCCAAGGGGGGAGGGTTCAGGCCAAGAGACCCAGTACTTC
CDR3 protein: CATSPRGEGSGQETQYF

D gene: NA
V gene: TRBV6-6
J gene: TRBJ2-7
CDR3 DNA: TGTGCCAGCAGTAACAGGGTCTACGAGCAGTACTTC
CDR3 protein: CASSNRVYEQYF

D gene: NA
V gene: TRBV5-6
J gene: TRBJ1-2
CDR3 DNA: TGTGCCAGCAGCTTGCCAGACAGCTATGGCTACACCTTC
CDR3 protein: CASSLPDSYGYTF

D gene: NA
V gene: TRBV4-2
J gene: TRBJ2-2
CDR3 DNA: TGTGCCAGCAGCCAAGACGTAACAGGGATCGGGGAGCTGTTTTTT
CDR3 protein: CASSQDVTGIGELFF

D gene: NA
V gene: TRBV7-6
J gene: TRBJ1-1
CDR3 DNA: TGTGCCAGCAGCCCGTTGAACACTGAAGCTTTCTTT
CDR3 protein: CASSPLNTEAFF

D gene: NA
V gene: TRBV7-2
J gene: TRBJ1-5
CDR3 DNA: TGTGCCAGCAGCTGGACGGGAAATCAGCCCCAGCATTTT
CDR3 protein: CASSWTGNQPQHF

D gene: TRBD2
V gene: TRBV9
J gene: TRBJ2-1
CDR3 DNA: TGTGCCAGCAGCGTTTGGTTGGGGAGCGGGGGGGCCGGTAATGAGCAGTTCTTC
CDR3 protein: CASSVWLGSGGAGNEQFF

D gene: NA
V gene: TRBV28
J gene: TRBJ1-6
CDR3 DNA: TGTGCCAGCAGTACAGGTAGTTCCTATAATTCACCCCTCCACTTT
CDR3 protein: CASSTGSSYNSPLHF

D gene: TRBD1
V gene: TRBV19
J gene: TRBJ2-3
CDR3 DNA: TGTGCCAGTAGTACCTCCGGGACAGGCCTGTATTTT
CDR3 protein: CASSTSGTGLYF

D gene: NA
V gene: TRBV27
J gene: TRBJ2-1
CDR3 DNA: TGTGCCAGCAGTTTATACGGGGGACCAAGGTATGAGCAGTTCTTC
CDR3 protein: CASSLYGGPRYEQFF

D gene: TRBD1
V gene: TRBV19
J gene: TRBJ1-5
CDR3 DNA: TGTGCCAGTAGCGCAGTCCCAGGGGGCCTGCGGCCCCAGCATTTT
CDR3 protein: CASSAVPGGLRPQHF

D gene: NA
V gene: TRBV5-4
J gene: TRBJ1-6
CDR3 DNA: TGTGCCAGCAGCTTGCAGGGTTCCTATAATTCACCCCTCCACTTT
CDR3 protein: CASSLQGSYNSPLHF

D gene: NA
V gene: TRBV27
J gene: TRBJ1-1
CDR3 DNA: TGTGCCAGCAGTTTAGGGGGGGTGAACACTGAAGCTTTCTTT
CDR3 protein: CASSLGGVNTEAFF

D gene: NA
V gene: TRBV7-3
J gene: TRBJ2-1
CDR3 DNA: TGTGCCAGCAGCTTAGGAGGGCCGGGTGAGCAGTTCTTC
CDR3 protein: CASSLGGPGEQFF

D gene: NA
V gene: TRBV19
J gene: TRBJ1-1
CDR3 DNA: TGTGCCAGTAGTATATACAGAGAATCTTTCTTT
CDR3 protein: CASSIYRESFF

D gene: NA
V gene: TRBV6-6
J gene: TRBJ1-2
CDR3 DNA: TGTGCCAGCAGAAAACCCCAGGGGAGCTATGGCTACACCTTC
CDR3 protein: CASRKPQGSYGYTF

D gene: TRBD2
V gene: TRBV14
J gene: TRBJ2-3
CDR3 DNA: TGTGCCAGCAGCCTCCTCGGAGCGGGGGATTCAGATACGCAGTATTTT
CDR3 protein: CASSLLGAGDSDTQYF

D gene: NA
V gene: TRBV13
J gene: TRBJ2-5
CDR3 DNA: TGTGCCAGCAGCGATAGGGGCTTGGAAGAGACCCAGTACTTC
CDR3 protein: CASSDRGLEETQYF

D gene: NA
V gene: TRBV4-1
J gene: TRBJ2-5
CDR3 DNA: TGCGCCAGCAGCCGCACCGGTGGTCTAGCAGAGACCCAGTACTTC
CDR3 protein: CASSRTGGLAETQYF

D gene: NA
V gene: TRBV6-5
J gene: TRBJ1-5
CDR3 DNA: TGTGCCAGCAGTTTTTTGGGCCACAATCAGCCCCAGCATTTT
CDR3 protein: CASSFLGHNQPQHF

D gene: NA
V gene: TRBV11-2
J gene: TRBJ1-6
CDR3 DNA: TGTGCCAGCAGCCCGACAGTTAATTCACCCCTCCACTTT
CDR3 protein: CASSPTVNSPLHF

D gene: NA
V gene: TRBV5-6
J gene: TRBJ2-7
CDR3 DNA: TGTGCCAGCAGCTTGCGGGCAGGGTGGGTACACGAGCAGTACTTC
CDR3 protein: CASSLRAGWVHEQYF

D gene: NA
V gene: TRBV13
J gene: TRBJ1-6
CDR3 DNA: TGTGCCAGCAGCTCTGACAGTTTGAATTCACCCCTCCACTTT
CDR3 protein: CASSSDSLNSPLHF

D gene: NA
V gene: TRBV2
J gene: TRBJ1-5
CDR3 DNA: TGTGCCAGCAGTCGAACAGAACTCCTCAATCAGCCCCAGCATTTT
CDR3 protein: CASSRTELLNQPQHF

D gene: TRBD2
V gene: TRBV9
J gene: TRBJ2-1
CDR3 DNA: TGTGCCAGCAGCGTAGTAGGCGGGGGGTTCGATGAGCAGTTCTTC
CDR3 protein: CASSVVGGGFDEQFF

D gene: NA
V gene: TRBV6-5
J gene: TRBJ2-5
CDR3 DNA: TGTGCCAGCAGTTACTCGGGCCGCAAGGAAGAGACCCAGTACTTC
CDR3 protein: CASSYSGRKEETQYF

D gene: TRBD2
V gene: TRBV27
J gene: TRBJ2-5
CDR3 DNA: TGTGCCAGCAGACTAGCGGGGGGGCGAGAGACCCAGTACTTC
CDR3 protein: CASRLAGGRETQYF